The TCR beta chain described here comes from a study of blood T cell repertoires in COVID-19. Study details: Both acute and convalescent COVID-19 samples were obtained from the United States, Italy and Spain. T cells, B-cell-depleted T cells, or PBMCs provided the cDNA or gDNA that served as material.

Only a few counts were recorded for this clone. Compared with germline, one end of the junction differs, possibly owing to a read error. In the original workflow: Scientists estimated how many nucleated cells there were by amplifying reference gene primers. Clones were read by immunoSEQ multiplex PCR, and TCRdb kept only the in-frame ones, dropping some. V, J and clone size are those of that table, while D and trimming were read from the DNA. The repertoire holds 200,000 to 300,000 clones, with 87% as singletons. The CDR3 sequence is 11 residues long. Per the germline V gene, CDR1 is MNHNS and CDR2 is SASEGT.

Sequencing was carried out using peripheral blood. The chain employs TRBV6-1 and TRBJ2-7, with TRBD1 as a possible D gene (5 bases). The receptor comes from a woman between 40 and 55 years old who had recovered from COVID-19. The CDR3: CASSEAVRATF. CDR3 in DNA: TGTGCCAGCAGTGAAGCGGTCAGGGCGACGTTC.